The clone carrying this T cell receptor (beta chain) has only a few counts. What it binds is not known. Conversion of TCR transcripts into cDNA relied on 5'RACE template switching, which added a universal primer site and UMIs. A single record per CDR3 protein comes from TCRdb applying MiXCR to the 5' RACE reads. The sample lists 150,000 to 200,000 distinct CDR3 sequences; 11% were seen once. CDR1 SGHVS and CDR2 FNYEAQ come from the germline V gene. Trimming removed 1 base at V and 7 bases at J, with 16 bases between. There are 16 residues in the CDR3. This record belongs to a study of T cells after yellow fever vaccination. Study findings and constraints: In FACS-sorted repertoires, abundant clonotypes from the bulk population could appear as contaminants. Just a small share of clonotypes turned up in the CD4 compartment as well as the CD8 compartment. A large majority of primary-vaccination clones showed up again after the booster (roughly 95% CD4, around 90% CD8).

V gene TRBV7-6 combines with J gene TRBJ1-4; the D gene is possibly TRBD1 (6 bases). The source is a man between 18 and 29 years old who received the YFV17D yellow fever vaccine. The source was CD8+ T cells sorted from PBMCs, collected 15 days after the yellow fever booster vaccination. The CDR3 protein is CASSLDPGGAGEKLFF. CDR3 nucleotides: TGTGCCAGCAGCTTAGATCCGGGGGGCGCGGGTGAAAAACTGTTTTTT.